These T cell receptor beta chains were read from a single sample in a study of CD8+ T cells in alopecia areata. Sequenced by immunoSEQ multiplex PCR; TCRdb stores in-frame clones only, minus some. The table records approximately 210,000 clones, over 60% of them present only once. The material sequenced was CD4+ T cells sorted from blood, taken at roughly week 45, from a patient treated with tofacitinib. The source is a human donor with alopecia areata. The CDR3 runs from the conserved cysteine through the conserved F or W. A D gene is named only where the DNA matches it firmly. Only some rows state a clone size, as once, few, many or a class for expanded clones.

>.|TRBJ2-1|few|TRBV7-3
CASSIARDNEQFF
TGTGCCAGCAGCATTGCCAGAGACAATGAGCAGTTCTTC
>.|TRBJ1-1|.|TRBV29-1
CSVGRPENTEAFF
TGCAGCGTTGGGCGTCCCGAGAACACTGAAGCTTTCTTT
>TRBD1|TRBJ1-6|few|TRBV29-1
CSVGTGGNSPLHF
TGCAGCGTTGGGACAGGGGGTAATTCACCCCTCCACTTT
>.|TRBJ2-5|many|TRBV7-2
CASSLQYQETQYF
TGTGCCAGCAGCTTACAGTACCAAGAGACCCAGTACTTC
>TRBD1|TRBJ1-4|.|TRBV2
CASDRDRDRREKLFF
TGTGCCAGCGACCGAGACCGGGACAGACGGGAAAAACTGTTTTTT
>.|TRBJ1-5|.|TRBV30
CAWKSGGNQPQHF
TGTGCCTGGAAATCCGGGGGCAATCAGCCCCAGCATTTT
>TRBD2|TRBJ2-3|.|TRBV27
CASSRGLAGADTQYF
TGTGCCAGCAGTCGGGGACTAGCGGGGGCGGATACGCAGTATTTT
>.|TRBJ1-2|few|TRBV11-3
CASSPSSRGHGYTF
TGTGCCAGCAGTCCCTCAAGCAGGGGACATGGCTACACCTTC
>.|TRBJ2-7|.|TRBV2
CASSTGGRIEQYF
TGTGCCAGCAGCACCGGGGGGCGGATCGAGCAGTACTTC
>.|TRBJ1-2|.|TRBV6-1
CATYTTAYGYTF
TGTGCCACTTACACGACAGCCTATGGCTACACCTTC
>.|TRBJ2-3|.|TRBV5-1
CASSSNLGDTQYF
TGCGCCAGCAGCTCAAACCTGGGCGATACGCAGTATTTT
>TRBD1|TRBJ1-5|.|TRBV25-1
CASSEGDRYDQPQHF
TGTGCCAGCAGTGAAGGGGACAGATACGATCAGCCCCAGCATTTT
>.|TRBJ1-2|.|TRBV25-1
CASSEAGAGYTF
TGTGCCAGCAGTGAAGCAGGGGCTGGCTACACCTTC
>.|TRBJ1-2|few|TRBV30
CAWSRKGSDGYTF
TGTGCCTGGAGTCGCAAGGGATCGGATGGCTACACCTTC
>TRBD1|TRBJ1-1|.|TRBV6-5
CASSKRQGEAFF
TGTGCCAGCAGTAAACGACAGGGTGAAGCTTTCTTT
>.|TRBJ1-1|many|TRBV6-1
CASRSPSELLRAFF
TGTGCCAGCAGAAGCCCTTCTGAACTGCTTAGGGCTTTCTTT
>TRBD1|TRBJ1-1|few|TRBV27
CASRTGANTEAFF
TGTGCCAGCCGTACAGGGGCGAACACTGAAGCTTTCTTT
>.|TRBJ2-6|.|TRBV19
CASSIGGLTGANVLTF
TGTGCCAGTAGTATAGGGGGGCTAACTGGGGCCAACGTCCTGACTTTC
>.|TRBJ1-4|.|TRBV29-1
CSVEYDEKLFF
TGCAGCGTTGAGTACGATGAAAAACTGTTTTTT
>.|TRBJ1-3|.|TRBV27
CASYLFGESSGNTIYF
TGTGCCAGCTACCTCTTTGGGGAGAGCTCTGGAAACACCATATATTTT
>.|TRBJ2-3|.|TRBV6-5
CASSYMGGSTDTQYF
TGTGCCAGCAGTTACATGGGAGGCAGCACAGATACGCAGTATTTT
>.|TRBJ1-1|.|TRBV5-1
CASSTDGRNTEAFF
TGCGCCAGCAGCACGGACGGACGTAACACTGAAGCTTTCTTT
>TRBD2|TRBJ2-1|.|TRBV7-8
CASSPNAGVLNNEQFF
TGTGCCAGCAGCCCAAACGCGGGGGTTCTTAACAATGAGCAGTTCTTC
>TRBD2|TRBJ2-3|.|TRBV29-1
CSVAGTSGARDTQYF
TGCAGCGTTGCCGGGACTAGCGGGGCGCGGGATACGCAGTATTTT
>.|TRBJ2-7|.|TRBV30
CAWSVRKTYSYEQYF
TGTGCCTGGAGTGTAAGGAAGACATACTCCTACGAGCAGTACTTC
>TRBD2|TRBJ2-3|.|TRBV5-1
CASSPGTSASTDTQYF
TGCGCCAGCAGCCCGGGGACTAGCGCGAGCACAGATACGCAGTATTTT
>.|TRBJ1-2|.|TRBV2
CASSDLPGPYGYTF
TGTGCCAGCAGTGACCTCCCTGGGCCCTATGGCTACACCTTC
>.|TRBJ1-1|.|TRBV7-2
CASSLAGQTNTEAFF
TGTGCCAGCAGCTTAGCCGGACAGACAAACACTGAAGCTTTCTTT
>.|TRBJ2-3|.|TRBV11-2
CASSLDMTGDTQYF
TGTGCCAGCAGCTTAGATATGACGGGGGATACGCAGTATTTT
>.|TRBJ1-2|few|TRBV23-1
CASSQYGRQSLGTNYGYTF
TGCGCCAGCAGTCAATATGGCCGACAGAGCTTAGGAACTAACTATGGCTACACCTTC
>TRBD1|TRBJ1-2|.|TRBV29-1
CSTNGQDYGYTF
TGCAGCACCAACGGACAGGACTATGGCTACACCTTC
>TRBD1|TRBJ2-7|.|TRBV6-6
CASSPGDRPYEQYF
TGTGCCAGCAGTCCTGGGGACAGGCCCTACGAGCAGTACTTC
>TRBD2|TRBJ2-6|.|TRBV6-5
CASSLIGGTGANVLTF
TGTGCCAGCAGTTTAATCGGGGGGACCGGGGCCAACGTCCTGACTTTC
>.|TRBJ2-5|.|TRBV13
CASTNRGETQYF
TGTGCCAGCACCAACCGGGGGGAGACCCAGTACTTC
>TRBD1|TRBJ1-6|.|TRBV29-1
CSVEDRGGGLSYNSPLHF
TGCAGCGTTGAAGATCGAGGAGGGGGCCTATCCTATAATTCACCCCTCCACTTT
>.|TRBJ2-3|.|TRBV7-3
CASSLLPPPGTDTQYF
TGTGCCAGCAGCCTCCTCCCCCCTCCTGGCACAGATACGCAGTATTTT
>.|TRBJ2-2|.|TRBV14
CASSPWTANTGELFF
TGTGCCAGCAGCCCCTGGACAGCGAACACCGGGGAGCTGTTTTTT
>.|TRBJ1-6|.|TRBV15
CATSRGTRDSPLHF
TGTGCCACCAGCAGAGGGACTAGGGATTCACCCCTCCACTTT
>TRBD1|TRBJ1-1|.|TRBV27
CASSYEGARAEAFF
TGTGCCAGCAGTTATGAGGGGGCGCGGGCTGAAGCTTTCTTT
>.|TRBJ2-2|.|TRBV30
CAWNSGLNTGELFF
TGTGCCTGGAATAGCGGTCTGAACACCGGGGAGCTGTTTTTT
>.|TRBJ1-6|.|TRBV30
CAWSDRGDSPLHF
TGTGCCTGGAGTGATAGGGGGGATTCACCCCTCCACTTT
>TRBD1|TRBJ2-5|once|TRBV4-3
CASSQAGTGGWETQYF
TGCGCCAGCAGCCAAGCCGGGACAGGGGGCTGGGAGACCCAGTACTTC
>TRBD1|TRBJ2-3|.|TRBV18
CASSTQGTGDTQYF
TGTGCCAGCTCAACACAGGGGACCGGTGATACGCAGTATTTT
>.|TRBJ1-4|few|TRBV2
CASSRFSSEKLFF
TGTGCCAGCTCCAGGTTCTCTTCGGAAAAACTGTTTTTT
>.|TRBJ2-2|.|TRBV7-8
CASSLRRFPTGELFF
TGTGCCAGCAGCTTACGGCGATTTCCCACCGGGGAGCTGTTTTTT
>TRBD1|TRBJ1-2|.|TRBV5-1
CASSPGTGPQGYTF
TGCGCCAGCAGCCCCGGGACAGGTCCGCAAGGCTACACCTTC
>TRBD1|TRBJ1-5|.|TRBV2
CASKGASSNQPQHF
TGTGCCAGCAAGGGGGCTTCAAGCAATCAGCCCCAGCATTTT
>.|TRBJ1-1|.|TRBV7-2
CASRRRTDEAFF
TGTGCCAGCAGACGTCGAACAGATGAAGCTTTCTTT
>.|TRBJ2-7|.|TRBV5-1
CASSLGGTYSYEQYF
TGCGCCAGCAGCTTGGGCGGGACATACTCCTACGAGCAGTACTTC
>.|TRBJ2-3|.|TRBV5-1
CASRTGMRTDTQYF
TGCGCCAGCCGAACAGGTATGAGGACAGATACGCAGTATTTT
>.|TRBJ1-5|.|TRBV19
CASSMTRAAYSNQPQHF
TGTGCCAGTAGTATGACCAGGGCGGCGTATAGCAATCAGCCCCAGCATTTT
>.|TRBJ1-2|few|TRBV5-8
CASSLAHYGYTF
TGTGCCAGCAGCTTGGCGCACTATGGCTACACCTTC
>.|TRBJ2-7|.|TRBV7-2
CASSLFEEVSYEQYF
TGTGCCAGCAGCTTATTCGAGGAGGTCTCCTACGAGCAGTACTTC
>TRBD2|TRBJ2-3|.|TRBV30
CAWTRGFPDTQYF
TGTGCCTGGACGCGGGGGTTCCCAGATACGCAGTATTTT